These T cell receptor beta chains were read from a single sample in a study of OX40 agonist ivuxolimab in advanced cancers. Repertoires were generated with immunoSEQ multiplex PCR, while TCRdb's copy carries only in-frame clones and drops some. The profile shows 25,000 to 35,000 clones, roughly 84% of them singletons. Sequencing was performed on CD4+ or CD8+ T cells sorted from blood, taken in a trial of the OX40 agonist ivuxolimab. All receptors derive from an adult with an advanced solid tumor such as melanoma, head and neck, liver or kidney cancer. The CDR3 runs from the conserved cysteine through the conserved F or W. Each record gives: clone size, J gene, V gene, D gene, CDR3 protein, CDR3 DNA. D genes are given only for firm matches. Where a row states a size, it is once, few, many or the class of an expanded clone; other rows omit it.

abundance: NA; j_gene: TRBJ2-2; v_gene: TRBV2; d_gene: NA; CDR3aa: CASSEAGGELFF; CDR3nt: TGTGCCAGCAGTGAAGCCGGAGGGGAGCTGTTTTTT
abundance: NA; j_gene: TRBJ2-2; v_gene: TRBV6-5; d_gene: TRBD2; CDR3aa: CASSYSAGGNTGELFF; CDR3nt: TGTGCCAGCAGTTACTCGGCGGGAGGGAACACCGGGGAGCTGTTTTTT
abundance: NA; j_gene: TRBJ2-7; v_gene: TRBV9; d_gene: NA; CDR3aa: CASSVEASRGYEQYF; CDR3nt: TGTGCCAGCAGCGTAGAGGCTTCCAGGGGCTACGAGCAGTACTTC
abundance: NA; j_gene: TRBJ2-2; v_gene: TRBV19; d_gene: TRBD1; CDR3aa: CASSPTTLSASLEGADTGELFF; CDR3nt: TGTGCCAGTAGTCCCACAACTCTTTCCGCTTCCCTTGAGGGGGCTGACACCGGGGAGCTGTTTTTT
abundance: NA; j_gene: TRBJ1-5; v_gene: TRBV18; d_gene: TRBD1; CDR3aa: CASSQGERQPQHF; CDR3nt: TGTGCCAGCTCCCAGGGGGAGCGTCAGCCCCAGCATTTT
abundance: NA; j_gene: TRBJ2-7; v_gene: TRBV7-8; d_gene: NA; CDR3aa: CASSLALGPTYEQYF; CDR3nt: TGTGCCAGCAGCTTAGCGCTAGGACCTACCTACGAGCAGTACTTC
abundance: medium-sized; j_gene: TRBJ2-2; v_gene: TRBV11-2; d_gene: NA; CDR3aa: CASSLANPGTWWTGELFF; CDR3nt: TGTGCCAGCAGCTTAGCAAACCCAGGGACATGGTGGACCGGGGAGCTGTTTTTT
abundance: NA; j_gene: TRBJ2-7; v_gene: TRBV7-9; d_gene: NA; CDR3aa: CASSLGSYEQYF; CDR3nt: TGTGCCAGCAGCTTGGGAAGCTACGAGCAGTACTTC
abundance: NA; j_gene: TRBJ1-1; v_gene: TRBV27; d_gene: TRBD1; CDR3aa: CASSSHRGMNTEAFF; CDR3nt: TGTGCCAGCAGTTCCCACAGGGGCATGAACACTGAAGCTTTCTTT
abundance: NA; j_gene: TRBJ2-1; v_gene: TRBV18; d_gene: NA; CDR3aa: CASSMDSYNEQFF; CDR3nt: TGTGCCAGCTCGATGGACAGTTACAATGAGCAGTTCTTC
abundance: NA; j_gene: TRBJ1-1; v_gene: TRBV7-9; d_gene: TRBD1; CDR3aa: CASSRQGAWDTEAFF; CDR3nt: TGTGCCAGCAGCCGGCAGGGGGCGTGGGACACTGAAGCTTTCTTT
abundance: NA; j_gene: TRBJ2-7; v_gene: TRBV19; d_gene: NA; CDR3aa: CASAPGPAYEQYF; CDR3nt: TGTGCCAGCGCCCCGGGACCAGCCTACGAGCAGTACTTC
abundance: NA; j_gene: TRBJ2-6; v_gene: TRBV15; d_gene: NA; CDR3aa: CATESSGANVLTF; CDR3nt: TGTGCCACCGAGAGCTCTGGGGCCAACGTCCTGACTTTC
abundance: medium-sized; j_gene: TRBJ2-7; v_gene: TRBV6-1; d_gene: TRBD1; CDR3aa: CASSRDRDNSYEQYF; CDR3nt: TGTGCCAGCAGTAGGGACAGGGACAACTCCTACGAGCAGTACTTC
abundance: NA; j_gene: TRBJ1-2; v_gene: TRBV5-4; d_gene: TRBD1; CDR3aa: CASSMTGGDYGYTF; CDR3nt: TGTGCCAGCAGCATGACAGGGGGCGACTATGGCTACACCTTC
abundance: once; j_gene: TRBJ2-2; v_gene: TRBV6-5; d_gene: TRBD1; CDR3aa: CASRRDRGYTGELFF; CDR3nt: TGTGCCAGCAGACGGGACAGGGGATACACCGGGGAGCTGTTTTTT
abundance: NA; j_gene: TRBJ1-2; v_gene: TRBV11-2; d_gene: NA; CDR3aa: CASSLNPRDNQGYTF; CDR3nt: TGTGCCAGCAGTTTAAACCCCCGGGACAATCAAGGCTACACCTTC
abundance: NA; j_gene: TRBJ2-1; v_gene: TRBV28; d_gene: NA; CDR3aa: CASSHPGAKQFF; CDR3nt: TGTGCCAGCAGTCACCCAGGAGCTAAGCAGTTCTTC
abundance: NA; j_gene: TRBJ2-7; v_gene: TRBV28; d_gene: NA; CDR3aa: CASSLGTASSYEQYF; CDR3nt: TGTGCCAGCAGTTTGGGAACGGCCAGCTCCTACGAGCAGTACTTC
abundance: NA; j_gene: TRBJ1-1; v_gene: TRBV30; d_gene: NA; CDR3aa: CAWSKTGNTEAFF; CDR3nt: TGTGCCTGGAGCAAGACAGGAAACACTGAAGCTTTCTTT
abundance: NA; j_gene: TRBJ2-2; v_gene: TRBV27; d_gene: NA; CDR3aa: CASSFMNTGELFF; CDR3nt: TGTGCCAGCAGTTTTATGAACACCGGGGAGCTGTTTTTT
abundance: NA; j_gene: TRBJ2-1; v_gene: TRBV29-1; d_gene: NA; CDR3aa: CSVEMFTGVISYNEQFF; CDR3nt: TGCAGCGTTGAAATGTTTACCGGAGTGATCTCCTACAATGAGCAGTTCTTC
abundance: few; j_gene: TRBJ1-3; v_gene: TRBV5-5; d_gene: NA; CDR3aa: CASSFGAGNTIYF; CDR3nt: TGTGCCAGCAGCTTCGGAGCGGGAAACACCATATATTTT
abundance: NA; j_gene: TRBJ2-3; v_gene: TRBV7-9; d_gene: TRBD2; CDR3aa: CASSQWTSRQGDTQYF; CDR3nt: TGTGCCAGCAGCCAATGGACTAGCAGGCAGGGAGATACGCAGTATTTT
abundance: once; j_gene: TRBJ2-2; v_gene: TRBV19; d_gene: TRBD1; CDR3aa: CASSPPTGITGELFF; CDR3nt: TGTGCCAGTAGTCCCCCGACAGGGATCACCGGGGAGCTGTTTTTT
abundance: NA; j_gene: TRBJ2-7; v_gene: TRBV2; d_gene: NA; CDR3aa: CASTPSYEQYF; CDR3nt: TGTGCCAGCACCCCTTCCTACGAGCAGTACTTC
abundance: NA; j_gene: TRBJ2-1; v_gene: TRBV29-1; d_gene: NA; CDR3aa: CSVAVQGHEQFF; CDR3nt: TGCAGCGTTGCGGTCCAGGGCCATGAGCAGTTCTTC
abundance: NA; j_gene: TRBJ2-7; v_gene: TRBV9; d_gene: NA; CDR3aa: CASRALVPYEQYF; CDR3nt: TGTGCCAGCAGGGCACTAGTTCCCTACGAGCAGTACTTC